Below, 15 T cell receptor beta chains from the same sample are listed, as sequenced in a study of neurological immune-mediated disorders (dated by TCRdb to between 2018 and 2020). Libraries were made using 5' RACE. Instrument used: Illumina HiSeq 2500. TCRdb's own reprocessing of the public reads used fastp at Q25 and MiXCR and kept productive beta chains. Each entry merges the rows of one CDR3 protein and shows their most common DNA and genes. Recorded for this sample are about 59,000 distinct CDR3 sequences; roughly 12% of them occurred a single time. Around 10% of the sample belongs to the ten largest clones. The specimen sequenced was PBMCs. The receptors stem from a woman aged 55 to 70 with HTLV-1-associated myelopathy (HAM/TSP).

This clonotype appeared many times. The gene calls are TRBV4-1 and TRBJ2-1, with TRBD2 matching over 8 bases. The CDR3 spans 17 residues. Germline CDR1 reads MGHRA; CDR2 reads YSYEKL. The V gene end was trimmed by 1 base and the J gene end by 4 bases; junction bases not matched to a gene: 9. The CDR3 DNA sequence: TGCGCCAGCAGCCAAGGAGTTGCGGGAGGTCGTTACAATGAGCAGTTCTTC. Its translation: CASSQGVAGGRYNEQFF.

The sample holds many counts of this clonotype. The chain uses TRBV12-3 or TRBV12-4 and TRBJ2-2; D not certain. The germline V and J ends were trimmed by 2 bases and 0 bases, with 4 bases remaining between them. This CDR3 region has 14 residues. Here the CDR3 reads CASSLRTNTGELFF. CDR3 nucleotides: TGTGCCAGCAGTTTACGGACGAACACCGGGGAGCTGTTTTTT.

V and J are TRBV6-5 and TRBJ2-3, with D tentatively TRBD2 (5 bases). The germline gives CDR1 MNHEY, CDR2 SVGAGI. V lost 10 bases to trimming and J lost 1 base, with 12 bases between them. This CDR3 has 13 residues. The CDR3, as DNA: TGTGCCATCAGGTATAGCGGCACAGATACGCAGTATTTT. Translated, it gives CAIRYSGTDTQYF.

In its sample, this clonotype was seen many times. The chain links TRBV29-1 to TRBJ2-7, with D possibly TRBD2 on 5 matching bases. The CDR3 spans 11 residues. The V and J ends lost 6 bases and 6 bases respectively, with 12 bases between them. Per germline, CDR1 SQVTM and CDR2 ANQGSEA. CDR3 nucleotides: TGCAGCGTCGTCCGGGGTGGCGAGCAGTACTTC. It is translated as CSVVRGGEQYF.

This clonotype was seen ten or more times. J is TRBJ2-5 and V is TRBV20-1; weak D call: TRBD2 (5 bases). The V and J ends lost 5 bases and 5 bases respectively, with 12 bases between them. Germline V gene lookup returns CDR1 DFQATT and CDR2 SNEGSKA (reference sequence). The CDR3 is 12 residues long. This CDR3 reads CSALRPGETQYF. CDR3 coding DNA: TGCAGTGCTCTGAGACCGGGGGAGACCCAGTACTTC.

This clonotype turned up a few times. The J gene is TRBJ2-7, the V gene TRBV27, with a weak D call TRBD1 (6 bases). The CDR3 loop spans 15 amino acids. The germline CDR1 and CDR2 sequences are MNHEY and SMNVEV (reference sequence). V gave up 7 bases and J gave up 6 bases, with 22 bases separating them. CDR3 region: CASTRTQGIIAEQYF. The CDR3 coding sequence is TGTGCCAGCACCCGAACGCAGGGGATAATCGCCGAGCAGTACTTC.

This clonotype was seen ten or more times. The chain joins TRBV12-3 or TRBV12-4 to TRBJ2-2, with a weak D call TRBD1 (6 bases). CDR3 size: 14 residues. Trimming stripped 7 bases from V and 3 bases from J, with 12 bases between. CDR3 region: CASNQGLDTGELFF. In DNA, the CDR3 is TGTGCCAGCAACCAGGGGTTGGACACCGGGGAGCTGTTTTTT.

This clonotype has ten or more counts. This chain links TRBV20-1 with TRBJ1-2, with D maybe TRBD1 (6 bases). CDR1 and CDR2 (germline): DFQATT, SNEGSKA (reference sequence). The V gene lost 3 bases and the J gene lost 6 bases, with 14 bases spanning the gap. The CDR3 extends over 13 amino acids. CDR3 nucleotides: TGCAGTGCTAGCATAGGGGGGGTGGATGGCTACACCTTC. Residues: CSASIGGVDGYTF.

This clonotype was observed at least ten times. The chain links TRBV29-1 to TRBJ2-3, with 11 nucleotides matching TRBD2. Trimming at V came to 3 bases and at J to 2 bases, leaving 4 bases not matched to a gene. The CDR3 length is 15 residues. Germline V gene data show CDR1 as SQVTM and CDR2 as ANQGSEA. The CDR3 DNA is TGCAGCGTTGACAAACTAGCGGGAGCCACAGATACGCAGTATTTT. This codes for CSVDKLAGATDTQYF.

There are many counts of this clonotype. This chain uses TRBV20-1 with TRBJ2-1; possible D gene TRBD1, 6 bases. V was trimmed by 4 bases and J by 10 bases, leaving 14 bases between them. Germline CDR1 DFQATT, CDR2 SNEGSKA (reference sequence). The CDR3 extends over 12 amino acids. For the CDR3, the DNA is TGCAGTGCTAAGGGCTTGAGGGGGGAGCAGTTCTTC. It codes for CSAKGLRGEQFF.

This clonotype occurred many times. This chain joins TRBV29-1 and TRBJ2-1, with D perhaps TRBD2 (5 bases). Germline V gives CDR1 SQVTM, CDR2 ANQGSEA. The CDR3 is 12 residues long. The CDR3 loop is CGCEGFSNEQFF. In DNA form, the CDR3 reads TGCGGATGTGAGGGTTTTAGCAATGAGCAGTTCTTC.

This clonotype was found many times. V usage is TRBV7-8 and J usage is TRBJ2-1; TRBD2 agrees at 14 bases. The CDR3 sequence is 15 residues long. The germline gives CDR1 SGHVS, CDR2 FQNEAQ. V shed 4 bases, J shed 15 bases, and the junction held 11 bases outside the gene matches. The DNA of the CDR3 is TGTGCCAGCAGCTCCCCAGGACTAGCGGGAGGACGGAGGTTCTTC. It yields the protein CASSSPGLAGGRRFF.

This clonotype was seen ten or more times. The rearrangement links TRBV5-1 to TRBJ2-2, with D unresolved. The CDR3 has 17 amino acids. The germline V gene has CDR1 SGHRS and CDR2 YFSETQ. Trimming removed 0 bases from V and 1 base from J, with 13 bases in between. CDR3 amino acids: CASSLVSPNLNTGELFF. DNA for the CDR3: TGCGCCAGCAGCTTGGTCTCTCCTAACCTGAACACCGGGGAGCTGTTTTTT.

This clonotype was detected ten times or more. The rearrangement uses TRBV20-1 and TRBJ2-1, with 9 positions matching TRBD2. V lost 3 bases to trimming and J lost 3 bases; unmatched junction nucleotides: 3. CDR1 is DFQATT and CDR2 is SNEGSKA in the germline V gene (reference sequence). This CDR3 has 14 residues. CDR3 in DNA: TGCAGTGCTAGTAGCGGGAGCGGCTACAATGAGCAGTTCTTC. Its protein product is CSASSGSGYNEQFF.

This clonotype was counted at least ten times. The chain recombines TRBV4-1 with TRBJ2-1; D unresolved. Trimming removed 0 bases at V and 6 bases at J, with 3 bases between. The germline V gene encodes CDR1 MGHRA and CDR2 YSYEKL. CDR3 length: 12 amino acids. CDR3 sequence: CASSQESNEQFF. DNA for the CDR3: TGCGCCAGCAGCCAAGAAAGCAATGAGCAGTTCTTC.